Following are 23 T cell receptor beta chains from one sample sequenced in a study of OX40 agonist ivuxolimab in advanced cancers. Some clones are missing from TCRdb's copy, which holds only in-frame ones; the method was immunoSEQ multiplex PCR. Altogether 74,000 or so clones are present, approximately 86% being singletons, with the ten largest covering over 2%. The sample was CD4+ or CD8+ T cells sorted from blood, taken in a trial of the OX40 agonist ivuxolimab. The receptors derive from an adult with an advanced solid tumor such as melanoma, head and neck, liver or kidney cancer.

The J gene is TRBJ2-7, the V gene TRBV18, with 7 bases that match TRBD2. The junction had 5 bases not matched to a gene; V was cut back by 6 bases and J by 0 bases. This CDR3 region has 14 residues. From germline, CDR1 is KGHSH and CDR2 LQKENI. CDR3 loop: CASSLGTISYEQYF. CDR3 DNA: TGTGCCAGCTCGCTCGGGACTATCTCCTACGAGCAGTACTTC.

This chain joins TRBV28 and TRBJ1-4; D ambiguous. The V and J ends lost 2 bases and 4 bases respectively, with 11 bases between them. In germline, CDR1 is MDHEN, CDR2 SYDVKM. The CDR3 is 15 residues long. CDR3 in DNA: TGTGCCAGCAGTTTACCGGGGTCGGGTAATGAAAAACTGTTTTTT. As protein: CASSLPGSGNEKLFF.

This chain links TRBV9 with TRBJ1-2; 7 bases map to TRBD1. The junction had 3 bases not matched to a gene; V was cut back by 0 bases and J by 4 bases. The CDR3 is 14 amino acids. Looked up from germline, CDR1 is SGDLS and CDR2 is YYNGEE. CDR3 loop: CASSVEQGSYGYTF. The DNA of the CDR3 is TGTGCCAGCAGCGTAGAACAGGGGAGCTATGGCTACACCTTC.

The genes are TRBV9 and TRBJ1-2, with 10 bases that match TRBD1. The CDR3 consists of 18 residues. Germline-derived CDR1 and CDR2 are SGDLS and YYNGEE. V dropped 0 bases and J dropped 6; count of bases not matched to a gene: 14. Here the CDR3 reads CASSVARTGGTTGHGYTF. The CDR3 DNA is TGTGCCAGCAGCGTAGCTCGGACAGGGGGAACTACGGGCCATGGCTACACCTTC.

The chain couples TRBV5-1 to TRBJ2-3, with D unclear. V dropped 1 base and J dropped 6 bases, with 12 bases sitting between them. Per germline, CDR1 SGHRS and CDR2 YFSETQ. The CDR3 totals 14 residues. In nucleotides, the CDR3 is TGCGCCAGCAGCTTGATACCTACGATGGATACGCAGTATTTT. Its protein is CASSLIPTMDTQYF.

The chain combines TRBV5-1 with TRBJ1-4; the D is unclear. Per the germline V gene, CDR1 is SGHRS and CDR2 is YFSETQ. The length of the CDR3 is 15 residues. V was trimmed by 4 bases and J by 0 bases, leaving 10 bases between them. The CDR3 is CASSQLTSTNEKLFF. CDR3 sequence (DNA): TGCGCCAGCAGCCAGCTCACTTCAACTAATGAAAAACTGTTTTTT. Filled out from reference TRBV5-1 and TRBJ1-4, the complete variable domain reads KAGVTQTPRYLIKTRGQQVTLSCSPISGHRSVSWYQQTPGQGLQFLFEYFSETQRNKGNFPGRFSGRQFSNSRSEMNVSTLELGDSALYLCASSQLTSTNEKLFFGSGTQLSVL.

The chain couples TRBV5-5 to TRBJ2-3, with 9 bases lining up with TRBD1. V shed 5 bases, J shed 2 bases, and the junction held 6 bases outside the gene matches. Germline V gene sequence: CDR1 SGHKS, CDR2 YYEKEE (reference sequence). The CDR3 runs 15 residues. CDR3 region: CASRWRTGATDTQYF. In DNA, the CDR3 is TGTGCCAGCAGATGGAGGACAGGGGCCACAGATACGCAGTATTTT.

The chain couples TRBV28 to TRBJ2-5; possibly TRBD2 for D (6 bases). Germline V lookup: CDR1 MDHEN, CDR2 SYDVKM. This CDR3 is 16 amino acids long. Trimming stripped 6 bases from V and 5 bases from J, with 22 bases between. The DNA for the CDR3 is TGTGCCAGCAGAAGGGGAAGCGGGCTTTGGGAGGAGACCCAGTACTTC. Translated, it gives CASRRGSGLWEETQYF.

This chain uses TRBV4-1 with TRBJ2-1; D is undetermined. V dropped 5 bases and J dropped 0 bases, with 11 bases sitting between them. In germline, CDR1 is MGHRA, CDR2 YSYEKL. This CDR3 region has 15 residues. Here the CDR3 reads CASSTFYSSYNEQFF. CDR3 DNA: TGCGCCAGCAGCACATTCTACAGCTCCTACAATGAGCAGTTCTTC.

The V call is TRBV5-1, the J call TRBJ2-3; 8 bases line up with TRBD1. V lost 4 bases to trimming and J lost 3 bases; unmatched junction nucleotides: 7. Germline-derived CDR1 and CDR2 are SGHRS and YFSETQ. This CDR3 has 15 amino acids. The CDR3 DNA follows: TGCGCCAGCAGCCCCGGACAGGGATTGACAGATACGCAGTATTTT. Residues: CASSPGQGLTDTQYF. Using reference TRBV5-1 and TRBJ2-3 for the parts outside the CDR3, the full variable domain is KAGVTQTPRYLIKTRGQQVTLSCSPISGHRSVSWYQQTPGQGLQFLFEYFSETQRNKGNFPGRFSGRQFSNSRSEMNVSTLELGDSALYLCASSPGQGLTDTQYFGPGTRLTVL.

This clone appeared a few times. The chain links TRBV7-7 to TRBJ1-6, with unresolved D. The germline gives CDR1 SSHAT, CDR2 FNYEAQ (reference sequence). CDR3 size: 13 residues. Trimming removed 1 base from V and 10 bases from J, with 8 bases in between. DNA of the CDR3: TGTGCCAGCAGCTTAGAAGTAGAATCACCCCTCCACTTT. This translates into CASSLEVESPLHF.

The chain joins TRBV20-1 to TRBJ2-7, with D unclear. CDR1 is DFQATT, CDR2 SNEGSKA, per germline (reference sequence). The CDR3 is made up of 11 amino acids. Trimming pared 4 bases from V and 3 bases from J, leaving 7 bases between. CDR3 amino acids: CSANGDYEQYF. The CDR3 coding sequence is TGCAGTGCTAATGGGGACTACGAGCAGTACTTC.

The chain links TRBV14 to TRBJ2-1; no reliable D call. V lost 2 bases to trimming and J lost 5 bases, with 10 bases between them. The V gene's germline CDR1 is SGHDN and CDR2 FVKESK. This CDR3 comprises 14 residues. The CDR3 sequence: CASSQQMANNEQFF. The CDR3 nucleotides read TGTGCCAGCAGCCAACAAATGGCCAACAATGAGCAGTTCTTC.

The chain has TRBV5-6 and TRBJ2-1, with 9 nucleotides matching TRBD2. Germline CDR1 SGHDT, CDR2 YYEEEE. The length of the CDR3 is 16 residues. The V and J ends lost 2 bases and 7 bases, in that order; junction bases with no gene match: 10. This chain's CDR3 is CASSFMARGGWNEQFF. The CDR3 DNA follows: TGTGCCAGCAGCTTCATGGCGCGGGGGGGCTGGAATGAGCAGTTCTTC.

The chain is built from TRBV9 and TRBJ2-5, with 10 bases lining up with TRBD1. Germline V gives CDR1 SGDLS, CDR2 YYNGEE. The CDR3 contains 15 residues. Losses at the gene ends were 4 bases for V and 3 bases for J; bases not matched to a gene: 6. Written as DNA, the CDR3 is TGTGCCAGCAGCCCCGCCGGACAGGGGGAAGAGACCCAGTACTTC. Encoded protein: CASSPAGQGEETQYF. The whole variable domain, remainder taken from reference TRBV9 and TRBJ2-5, is DSGVTQTPKHLITATGQRVTLRCSPRSGDLSVYWYQQSLDQGLQFLIQYYNGEERAKGNILERFSAQQFPDLHSELNLSSLELGDSALYFCASSPAGQGEETQYFGPGTRLLVL.

The chain has TRBV10-1 and TRBJ2-7, with D hard to call. Trimming removed 2 bases at V and 3 bases at J, with 8 bases between. This CDR3 has 13 residues. CDR1 is WNHNN, CDR2 SYGVQD, per germline (reference sequence). CDR3 sequence (DNA): TGCGCCAGCAGTGAGCGATTTGGCTACGAGCAGTACTTC. It yields the protein CASSERFGYEQYF.

The gene calls are TRBV13 and TRBJ2-1, with 10 nucleotides matching TRBD2. V was clipped by 3 bases and J by 7 bases; unmatched bases: 9. The CDR3 covers 16 residues. Germline assignment: CDR1 PRHDT and CDR2 FYEKMQ (reference sequence). CDR3 sequence (DNA): TGTGCCAGCAGCTTCCGTCCTAGCGGGAGAGTGAATGAGCAGTTCTTC. It translates to CASSFRPSGRVNEQFF.

This clone has more than one count but fewer than ten. The chain combines TRBV5-6 with TRBJ1-5; 8 bases fit TRBD1. Germline CDR1 reads SGHDT; CDR2 reads YYEEEE. CDR3 size: 14 residues. The V gene end was trimmed by 3 bases and the J gene end by 9 bases; junction bases not matched to a gene: 8. In DNA form, the CDR3 reads TGTGCCAGCAGCTACCGGGACAGGTCAGGGCCCCAGCATTTT. It yields the protein CASSYRDRSGPQHF.

The chain recombines TRBV18 with TRBJ2-7; a weak D match, TRBD2 (6 bases). Germline-derived CDR1 and CDR2 are KGHSH and LQKENI. Trimming removed 3 bases from V and 0 bases from J, with 9 bases in between. This CDR3 has 14 residues. CDR3 sequence (DNA): TGTGCCAGCTCACCGCGGGGACTCTCCTACGAGCAGTACTTC. Encoded protein: CASSPRGLSYEQYF. Using reference TRBV18 and TRBJ2-7 for the parts outside the CDR3, the full variable domain is NAGVMQNPRHLVRRRGQEARLRCSPMKGHSHVYWYRQLPEEGLKFMVYLQKENIIDESGMPKERFSAEFPKEGPSILRIQQVVRGDSAAYFCASSPRGLSYEQYFGPGTRLTVT.

The genes are TRBV7-2 and TRBJ2-7, with D perhaps TRBD1 (5 bases). Looked up from germline, CDR1 is SGHTA and CDR2 is FQGNSA. There are 13 residues in the CDR3. Trimming removed 1 base at V and 7 bases at J, with 11 bases between. The CDR3 nucleotides read TGTGCCAGCAGCTTAGACAGGCTCGGAGAGCAGTACTTC. This codes for CASSLDRLGEQYF.

J is TRBJ1-2 and V is TRBV28; 9 bases are a match to TRBD1. Per the germline V gene, CDR1 is MDHEN and CDR2 is SYDVKM. The CDR3 covers 15 residues. With 5 bases clipped from V and 5 bases from J, the junction kept 9 bases outside the gene matches. The CDR3 DNA sequence: TGTGCCAGCAGTGGACAAGGGACAGGGTTTTATGGCTACACCTTC. Its translation: CASSGQGTGFYGYTF.

The rearrangement uses TRBV5-1 and TRBJ2-3, with TRBD2 identical over 12 bases. J gave up 4 bases and V 0 bases, and 12 bases lay outside the gene matches. The CDR3 runs to 19 residues. Germline V gene sequence: CDR1 SGHRS, CDR2 YFSETQ. The CDR3, as DNA: TGCGCCAGCAGCTTGGTGGGGGCCTGGACTAGCGGGGCAGCAGATACGCAGTATTTT. Protein sequence: CASSLVGAWTSGAADTQYF.

The rearrangement joins TRBV11-2 to TRBJ2-5; D not resolved. Germline-derived CDR1 and CDR2 are SGHAT and FQNNGV. The V end lost 5 bases, the J end lost 0 bases, and 7 bases lay between the germline ends. The CDR3 covers 13 residues. The CDR3 DNA sequence: TGTGCCAGCAGCGATACACACCAAGAGACCCAGTACTTC. Translation gives CASSDTHQETQYF. The whole variable domain, filled in from reference TRBV11-2 and TRBJ2-5, reads EAGVAQSPRYKIIEKRQSVAFWCNPISGHATLYWYQQILGQGPKLLIQFQNNGVVDDSQLPKDRFSAERLKGVDSTLKIQPAKLEDSAVYLCASSDTHQETQYFGPGTRLLVL.